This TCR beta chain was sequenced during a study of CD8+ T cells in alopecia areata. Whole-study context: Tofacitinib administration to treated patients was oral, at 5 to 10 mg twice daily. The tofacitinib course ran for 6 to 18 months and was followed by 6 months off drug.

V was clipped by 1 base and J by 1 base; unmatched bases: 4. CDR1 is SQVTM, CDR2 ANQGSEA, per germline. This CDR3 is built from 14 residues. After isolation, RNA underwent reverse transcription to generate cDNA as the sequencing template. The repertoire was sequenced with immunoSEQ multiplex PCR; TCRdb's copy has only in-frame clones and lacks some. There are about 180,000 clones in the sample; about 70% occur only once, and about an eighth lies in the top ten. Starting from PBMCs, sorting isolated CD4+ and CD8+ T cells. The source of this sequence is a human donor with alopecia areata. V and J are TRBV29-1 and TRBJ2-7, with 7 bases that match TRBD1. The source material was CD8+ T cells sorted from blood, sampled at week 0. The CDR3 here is CSVEGQGESYEQYF. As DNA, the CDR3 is TGCAGCGTTGAAGGGCAGGGGGAATCCTACGAGCAGTACTTC.